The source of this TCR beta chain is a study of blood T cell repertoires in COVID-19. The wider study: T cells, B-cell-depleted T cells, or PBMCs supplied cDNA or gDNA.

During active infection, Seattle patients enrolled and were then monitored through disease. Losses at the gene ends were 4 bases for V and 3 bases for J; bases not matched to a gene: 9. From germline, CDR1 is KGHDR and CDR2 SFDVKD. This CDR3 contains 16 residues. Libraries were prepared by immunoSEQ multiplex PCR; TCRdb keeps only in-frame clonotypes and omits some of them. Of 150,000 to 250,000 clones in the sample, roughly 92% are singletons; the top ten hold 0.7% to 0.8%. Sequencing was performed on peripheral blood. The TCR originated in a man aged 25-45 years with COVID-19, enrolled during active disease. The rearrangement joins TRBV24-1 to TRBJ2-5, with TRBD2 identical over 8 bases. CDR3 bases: TGTGCCACCAGTGAACCCGGGGGGGACGGGAAAGAGACCCAGTACTTC. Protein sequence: CATSEPGGDGKETQYF.